This is a list of T cell receptor beta chains from one sample in a study of T-cell reconstitution after alpha-beta-depleted transplantation in children. TCRdb re-derived calls from the PCR reads in MiXCR, one entry per CDR3 protein. The table records about 300,000 distinct CDR3 sequences, 10% of them present only once. Source: PBMCs, taken before TCRalphabeta/CD19-depleted stem cell transplant. The receptors shown here come from a boy under two years old with acute myeloid leukemia, due to receive a stem cell transplant. Each CDR3 is given with its conserved first and last residue. The order of the fields is J gene, D gene, clone size, V gene, CDR3 DNA, CDR3 protein. A D gene is named only where the DNA matches it firmly. Part of the rows lack a size; the others show once, few, many or a class for expanded clones.

j_gene: TRBJ2-1
d_gene: TRBD1
abundance: many
v_gene: TRBV5-1
CDR3nt: TGCGCCAGCAGCTTGTTGCAGAGGGGGCCTTACAATGAGCAGTTCTTC
CDR3aa: CASSLLQRGPYNEQFF

j_gene: TRBJ2-3
d_gene: TRBD1
abundance: few
v_gene: TRBV6-1
CDR3nt: TGTGCCAGCAGTGAAGGGGACAGGGGGACAGATACGCAGTATTTT
CDR3aa: CASSEGDRGTDTQYF

j_gene: TRBJ2-7
d_gene: TRBD2
abundance: -
v_gene: TRBV4-1
CDR3nt: TGCGCCAACAGCCTAACCCCCTTTAGGAGGGTTGGAGCGGGAGGACCCTACGAGCAGTACTTC
CDR3aa: CANSLTPFRRVGAGGPYEQYF

j_gene: TRBJ1-5
d_gene: -
abundance: many
v_gene: TRBV28
CDR3nt: TGTGCCAGCGGGACGCTCAATCAGCCCCAGCATTTT
CDR3aa: CASGTLNQPQHF

j_gene: TRBJ2-1
d_gene: TRBD1
abundance: many
v_gene: TRBV9
CDR3nt: TGTGCCAGCAGCGTTCGACAGGGGATTTCCTACAATGAGCAGTTCTTC
CDR3aa: CASSVRQGISYNEQFF

j_gene: TRBJ2-7
d_gene: -
abundance: many
v_gene: TRBV12-3/TRBV12-4
CDR3nt: TGTGCCAGCATGCGGGGCCCTCGTTGGGAGCAGTACTTC
CDR3aa: CASMRGPRWEQYF

j_gene: TRBJ2-7
d_gene: -
abundance: many
v_gene: TRBV29-1
CDR3nt: TGCAGCGTCCGTACAACTTCCTACTACGAGCAGTACTTC
CDR3aa: CSVRTTSYYEQYF

j_gene: TRBJ1-6
d_gene: -
abundance: many
v_gene: TRBV5-4
CDR3nt: TGTGCCAGCAGCCGGGGTGGGGGTTCCTATAATTCACCCCTCCACTTT
CDR3aa: CASSRGGGSYNSPLHF

j_gene: TRBJ2-7
d_gene: TRBD2
abundance: -
v_gene: TRBV3-1
CDR3nt: TGTGCCAGCAGCCAAGAGAGGACGACTAGCGAGCCGTACTTC
CDR3aa: CASSQERTTSEPYF

j_gene: TRBJ2-2
d_gene: TRBD2
abundance: many
v_gene: TRBV7-2
CDR3nt: TGTGCCAGCAGCCCACTAGCGGGAACCGGGGAGCTGTTTTTT
CDR3aa: CASSPLAGTGELFF

j_gene: TRBJ1-4
d_gene: -
abundance: -
v_gene: TRBV7-9
CDR3nt: TGTGCCAGCAGCTTAGGGAGGCGGAATAATGAAAAACTGTTTTTT
CDR3aa: CASSLGRRNNEKLFF

j_gene: TRBJ2-7
d_gene: -
abundance: many
v_gene: TRBV12-3/TRBV12-4
CDR3nt: TGTGCCAGCAGTTTTGACCCCGAGCAGTACTTC
CDR3aa: CASSFDPEQYF

j_gene: TRBJ2-1
d_gene: -
abundance: -
v_gene: TRBV19
CDR3nt: TGTGCCAGTAGTATAACCCCGGGCCACTACAATGAGCAGTTCTTC
CDR3aa: CASSITPGHYNEQFF

j_gene: TRBJ2-2
d_gene: -
abundance: many
v_gene: TRBV10-3
CDR3nt: TGTGCCATCAGTGCAAACACCGGGGAGCTGTTTTTT
CDR3aa: CAISANTGELFF

j_gene: TRBJ2-3
d_gene: -
abundance: many
v_gene: TRBV3-1
CDR3nt: TGTGCCAGCAGCCGACTTCGCGCGCAGTATTTT
CDR3aa: CASSRLRAQYF

j_gene: TRBJ2-5
d_gene: TRBD2
abundance: many
v_gene: TRBV3-1
CDR3nt: TGTGCCAGCAGCCAAGATCTCCTAGCGGGGGGGCCGGAGACCCAGTACTTC
CDR3aa: CASSQDLLAGGPETQYF

j_gene: TRBJ2-1
d_gene: TRBD2
abundance: many
v_gene: TRBV10-2
CDR3nt: TGCGCCAGCAGGGACCCTATAGCGGGAGTGGGCTCCTACAATGAGCAGTTCTTC
CDR3aa: CASRDPIAGVGSYNEQFF

j_gene: TRBJ2-2
d_gene: -
abundance: -
v_gene: TRBV5-1
CDR3nt: TGCGCCAGCAGCCCGGACTTGAACACCGGGGAGCTGTTTTTT
CDR3aa: CASSPDLNTGELFF

j_gene: TRBJ2-3
d_gene: -
abundance: -
v_gene: TRBV10-3
CDR3nt: TGTGCCACCCAGACAGCGGCCGCCACAGATACGCAGTATTTT
CDR3aa: CATQTAAATDTQYF

j_gene: TRBJ2-3
d_gene: -
abundance: -
v_gene: TRBV12-3/TRBV12-4
CDR3nt: TGTGCCAGCTGTTCCTTCCTAATAGATGGGCCACGCACAGATACGCAGTATTTT
CDR3aa: CASCSFLIDGPRTDTQYF

j_gene: TRBJ2-1
d_gene: TRBD2
abundance: many
v_gene: TRBV5-1
CDR3nt: TGCGCCAGCAGCTATGCGCGGGGGGCTCTTAATGAGCAGTTCTTC
CDR3aa: CASSYARGALNEQFF

j_gene: TRBJ1-6
d_gene: TRBD1
abundance: many
v_gene: TRBV28
CDR3nt: TGTGCCAGCAGTACGGGACAGGGAAACTCACCCCTCCACTTT
CDR3aa: CASSTGQGNSPLHF

j_gene: TRBJ1-2
d_gene: -
abundance: few
v_gene: TRBV6-2/TRBV6-3
CDR3nt: TGTGCCAGCAGACCGGGCCGCCCTTATGGCTACACCTTC
CDR3aa: CASRPGRPYGYTF

j_gene: TRBJ1-1
d_gene: -
abundance: few
v_gene: TRBV5-1
CDR3nt: TGCGCCAGCAGGGCAGGGGAAACTGAAGCTTTCTTT
CDR3aa: CASRAGETEAFF

j_gene: TRBJ2-7
d_gene: -
abundance: many
v_gene: TRBV6-7
CDR3nt: TGTGCCAGCAGTTACCCGGCCAGGGTAGGCTACGAGCAGTACTTC
CDR3aa: CASSYPARVGYEQYF

j_gene: TRBJ1-6
d_gene: -
abundance: many
v_gene: TRBV28
CDR3nt: TGTGCCAGCAGTCCTATACGCCTTACAGGGTATTCACCCCTCCACTTT
CDR3aa: CASSPIRLTGYSPLHF

j_gene: TRBJ2-2
d_gene: TRBD1
abundance: many
v_gene: TRBV7-8
CDR3nt: TGTGCCAGCAGCCCCCCGGACAGGGGGGTCGGCACCGGGGAGCTGTTTTTT
CDR3aa: CASSPPDRGVGTGELFF

j_gene: TRBJ2-1
d_gene: -
abundance: many
v_gene: TRBV5-8
CDR3nt: TGTGCCAGCAGCTTTCAAAATAGCGGCCTAGGTGATGAGCAGTTCTTC
CDR3aa: CASSFQNSGLGDEQFF

j_gene: TRBJ1-5
d_gene: -
abundance: many
v_gene: TRBV4-3
CDR3nt: TGCGCCAGCAGCCAGACTTCTACGAGGGGGTTCAGCAATCAGCCCCAGCATTTT
CDR3aa: CASSQTSTRGFSNQPQHF

j_gene: TRBJ1-6
d_gene: -
abundance: -
v_gene: TRBV6-1
CDR3nt: TGTGCCAGCAGTGTGGGCAGCTATAATTCACCCCTCCACTTT
CDR3aa: CASSVGSYNSPLHF

j_gene: TRBJ2-4
d_gene: -
abundance: many
v_gene: TRBV11-2
CDR3nt: TGTGCCAGCAGCTTAGTTGGGGTCTTAGCCAAAAACATTCAGTACTTC
CDR3aa: CASSLVGVLAKNIQYF

j_gene: TRBJ2-7
d_gene: -
abundance: many
v_gene: TRBV21-1
CDR3nt: TGTGCCAGCAGCAGTTGCGGGAGGAATGCCGGCTCCTACGAGCAGTACTTC
CDR3aa: CASSSCGRNAGSYEQYF

j_gene: TRBJ2-7
d_gene: -
abundance: many
v_gene: TRBV5-6
CDR3nt: TGTGCCAGCACCCTCGGGACGGCCTACGAGCAGTACTTC
CDR3aa: CASTLGTAYEQYF

j_gene: TRBJ1-4
d_gene: -
abundance: many
v_gene: TRBV4-3
CDR3nt: TGCGCCAGCAGCCTTGATCTGCAGGGAGGGTTTCGGCGCGAAAAACTGTTTTTT
CDR3aa: CASSLDLQGGFRREKLFF

j_gene: TRBJ2-5
d_gene: TRBD1
abundance: -
v_gene: TRBV5-4
CDR3nt: TGTGCCAGCAGCTTTACAGGGGGCTCGGGTGAGACCCAGTACTTC
CDR3aa: CASSFTGGSGETQYF

j_gene: TRBJ2-7
d_gene: TRBD1
abundance: -
v_gene: TRBV7-2
CDR3nt: TGTGCCAGCAGCTTAGTCGCGGGACAGGGTTCGGGCGAGCAGTACTTC
CDR3aa: CASSLVAGQGSGEQYF

j_gene: TRBJ1-3
d_gene: -
abundance: many
v_gene: TRBV9
CDR3nt: TGTGCCAGCACGGACGGGGGGGGCTCTGGAAACACCATATATTTT
CDR3aa: CASTDGGGSGNTIYF

j_gene: TRBJ2-3
d_gene: -
abundance: -
v_gene: TRBV28
CDR3nt: TGTGCCAGCAGTTGGAGGGACCGACTCACAGATACGCAGTATTTT
CDR3aa: CASSWRDRLTDTQYF

j_gene: TRBJ2-7
d_gene: -
abundance: -
v_gene: TRBV12-3/TRBV12-4
CDR3nt: TGTGCCAGCAGAGGAACCCACTACGAGCAGTACTTC
CDR3aa: CASRGTHYEQYF

j_gene: TRBJ2-3
d_gene: -
abundance: many
v_gene: TRBV2
CDR3nt: TGTGCCAGCAGTACAGGGTTCGAGGGCACAGATACGCAGTATTTT
CDR3aa: CASSTGFEGTDTQYF

j_gene: TRBJ2-1
d_gene: TRBD2
abundance: many
v_gene: TRBV27
CDR3nt: TGTGCCAGCAGTCCCCTAGCGGGCAATTCCTACAATGAGCAGTTCTTC
CDR3aa: CASSPLAGNSYNEQFF

j_gene: TRBJ2-1
d_gene: TRBD2
abundance: many
v_gene: TRBV5-1
CDR3nt: TGCGCCAGCAGCTTGGCCATAGCGGGGGGCTACAATGAGCAGTTCTTC
CDR3aa: CASSLAIAGGYNEQFF

j_gene: TRBJ2-6
d_gene: -
abundance: few
v_gene: TRBV6-5
CDR3nt: TGTGCCAGCAGGACCAGGGGGGGAGCTGGGGCCAACGTCCTGACTTTC
CDR3aa: CASRTRGGAGANVLTF

j_gene: TRBJ1-1
d_gene: -
abundance: once
v_gene: TRBV12-5
CDR3nt: TGTACCTGCAGTTTCTCTCTCAGACAGGCCGTCATTGAAGCTTTCTTT
CDR3aa: CTCSFSLRQAVIEAFF

j_gene: TRBJ2-3
d_gene: -
abundance: -
v_gene: TRBV7-9
CDR3nt: TGTGCCAGCAGCCCCCCCCTACGGACAGATACGCAGTATTTT
CDR3aa: CASSPPLRTDTQYF

j_gene: TRBJ2-5
d_gene: -
abundance: -
v_gene: TRBV13
CDR3nt: TGTGCCAGCAGCTTATCGAGTAGCTTCGAGACCCAGTACTTC
CDR3aa: CASSLSSSFETQYF

j_gene: TRBJ2-5
d_gene: -
abundance: many
v_gene: TRBV6-2/TRBV6-3
CDR3nt: TGTGCCAGCAGTTACAGGACCATGGAGACCCAGTACTTC
CDR3aa: CASSYRTMETQYF

j_gene: TRBJ1-1
d_gene: -
abundance: many
v_gene: TRBV29-1
CDR3nt: TGCAGCGTTGTAGGAGTCTTCGGCACTGAAGCTTTCTTT
CDR3aa: CSVVGVFGTEAFF

j_gene: TRBJ2-2
d_gene: TRBD1
abundance: many
v_gene: TRBV7-6
CDR3nt: TGTGCCAGCAGCTTAGATGGGACAGGGAAAGGCGGGGAGCTGTTTTTT
CDR3aa: CASSLDGTGKGGELFF